This T cell receptor beta chain was captured by sequencing in a study of T cells in localized non-small cell lung cancer. This clone was detected once. What it recognizes is unknown. Only in-frame clones appear in the TCRdb table, and some are missing; sequencing was by immunoSEQ multiplex PCR. The sample contains roughly 16,000 clones, around 79% of which appear only once. This CDR3 spans 14 amino acids. V was clipped by 4 bases and J by 1 base; unmatched bases: 1. Germline V CDR1 and CDR2: SGHAT, FQNNGV. General study findings and limits: Sequencing was limited to one tumor region, leaving the possibility of heterogeneity open. A median roughly 50 of the top 100 tumor clones appeared in adjacent lung.

The rearrangement links TRBV11-2 to TRBJ2-7; 10 bases map to TRBD2. The sequence came from a male donor at least 60 years old with stage I lung adenocarcinoma. This material consisted of peripheral blood, taken before any cancer treatment. CDR3 amino acids: CASSSTSGSYEQYF. For the CDR3, the DNA is TGTGCCAGCAGCTCGACTAGCGGGTCCTACGAGCAGTACTTC.